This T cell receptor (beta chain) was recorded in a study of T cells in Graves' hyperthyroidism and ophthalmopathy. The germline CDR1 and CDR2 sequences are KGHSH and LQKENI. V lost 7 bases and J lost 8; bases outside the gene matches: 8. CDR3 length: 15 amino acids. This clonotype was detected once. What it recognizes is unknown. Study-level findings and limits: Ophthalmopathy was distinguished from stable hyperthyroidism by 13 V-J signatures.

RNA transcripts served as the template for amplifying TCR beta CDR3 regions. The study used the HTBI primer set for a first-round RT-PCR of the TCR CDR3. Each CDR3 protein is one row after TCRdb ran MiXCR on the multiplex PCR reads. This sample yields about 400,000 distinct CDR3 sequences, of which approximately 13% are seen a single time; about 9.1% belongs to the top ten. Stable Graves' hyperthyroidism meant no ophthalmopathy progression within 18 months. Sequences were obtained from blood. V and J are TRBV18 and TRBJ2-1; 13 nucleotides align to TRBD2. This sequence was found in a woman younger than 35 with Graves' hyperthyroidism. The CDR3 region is CASLLTSGGIHEQFF. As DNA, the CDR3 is TGTGCCAGCTTACTGACTAGCGGGGGGATCCATGAGCAGTTCTTC.